The present entry profiles one TCR beta chain with its context. Its antigen is currently unknown. The data originate from a study of Tregs in tolerant kidney transplant recipients. General study findings and limits: For some patients, primers changed over time, blocking nucleotide-level comparison.

Unstimulated regulatory T cells (CD4+CD25+CD127-), CD4+CD25- non-regulatory cells, CD4 and CD8 cells were FACS-sorted from thawed PBMCs. TCRdb's copy holds only in-frame clones and misses some; the assay was immunoSEQ multiplex PCR. The table shows approximately 98,000 clones, with 90% occurring only once. The sample in question was CD4+ T cells from blood, obtained before the transplant. The TCR comes from a human donor who received a combined kidney and bone marrow transplant.

The CDR3 region is CASSLGTSGRAFHEQYF. CDR3 DNA sequence: TGTGCCAGCAGCTTAGGGACTAGCGGGAGGGCCTTCCACGAGCAGTACTTC. The V gene is TRBV11-2, the J gene TRBJ2-7, with 15 bases matching TRBD2. With V trimmed by 1 base and J by 5 bases, 6 bases remained unmatched. The CDR3 is 17 residues long. Germline CDR1 and CDR2: SGHAT and FQNNGV.